Presented here are 6 T cell receptor beta chains from one specimen sequenced in a study of blood T cell repertoires in COVID-19. Data came from immunoSEQ multiplex PCR; TCRdb stores just in-frame clones and leaves some out. The sample has 390,000 or so clones, approximately 87% seen once. The specimen was peripheral blood. Receptor source: a woman in her thirties with COVID-19, enrolled during active disease.

The genes are TRBV2 and TRBJ2-1, with D possibly matching TRBD2 (5 bases). The V gene's germline CDR1 is SNHLY and CDR2 FYNNEI. This CDR3 comprises 12 residues. V was cut by 8 bases and J by 7 bases, with 12 bases left in between. The CDR3: CASAGRSNEQFF. DNA of the CDR3: TGTGCCAGCGCGGGCCGCTCAAATGAGCAGTTCTTC.

The chain uses TRBV7-9 and TRBJ1-4; TRBD1 aligns across 7 bases. Germline CDR1 reads SEHNR; CDR2 reads FQNEAQ (reference sequence). CDR3 length equals 15 residues. The trim removed 8 bases at V and 8 bases at J, leaving 14 bases unmatched. CDR3 coding DNA: TGTGCCAGCTCAGGACCCGACAGGGCGGGCGAAAAACTGTTTTTT. It translates to CASSGPDRAGEKLFF.

This clone was counted a single time. The CDR3 reads CASSELRGRYSNQPQHF. In DNA form, the CDR3 reads TGTGCCAGCAGTGAACTTCGCGGCAGATATAGCAATCAGCCCCAGCATTTT. The rearrangement uses TRBV6-1 and TRBJ1-5; D not certain. Deletions cut 2 bases from V and 0 bases from J, with 14 bases between. The length of the CDR3 is 17 residues. The germline CDR1 and CDR2 sequences are MNHNS and SASEGT.

The genes are TRBV12-3 or TRBV12-4 and TRBJ2-3, with D unresolved. The CDR3 has 12 residues. V lost 0 bases to trimming and J lost 8 bases, with 6 bases between them. CDR3: CASSLALRTQYF. Here the CDR3 DNA reads TGTGCCAGCAGTTTAGCGCTGCGTACGCAGTATTTT.

V is TRBV27 and J is TRBJ1-5, with 9 bases lining up with TRBD1. The CDR3 contains 17 residues. Trimming took 5 bases from V and 3 from J; bases not matched to a gene: 11. CDR1 and CDR2 from the germline V gene are MNHEY and SMNVEV (reference sequence). The CDR3 sequence: CASSPLWTGALNQPQHF. In DNA, the CDR3 is TGTGCCAGCAGTCCACTTTGGACAGGGGCTCTCAATCAGCCCCAGCATTTT.

The V call is TRBV24-1, the J call TRBJ2-3; 11 nucleotides agree with TRBD2. Germline assignment: CDR1 KGHDR and CDR2 SFDVKD. The CDR3 length is 16 residues. Trimming removed 0 bases from V and 3 bases from J; junction bases left unmatched: 1. The CDR3 here is CATSDLRLAGTDTQYF. CDR3 DNA: TGTGCCACCAGTGATTTGAGACTAGCGGGGACAGATACGCAGTATTTT.